This T cell receptor beta chain was identified during a study of T cells in Graves' hyperthyroidism and ophthalmopathy. Clinical symptoms, serum thyroxine and TRAb, thyroid ultrasound and orbital computed tomography were used for the diagnoses. Amplified regions were TCR beta CDR3 sequences from RNA transcripts. Researchers ran a first-round RT-PCR on the TCR CDR3 using the HTBI primer set. MiXCR was run by TCRdb on the multiplex PCR reads, yielding one entry per CDR3 protein. The sample lists around 300,000 distinct CDR3 sequences; about 14% were seen once. This clonotype was detected ten times or more. Sequenced sample: blood. The TCR sequence derives from a woman between 25 and 40 years old with Graves' hyperthyroidism that later progressed to Graves' ophthalmopathy.

The CDR3 is CASSRRSQETQYF. CDR3 nucleotides: TGTGCCAGCTCACGGCGTTCGCAAGAGACCCAGTACTTC. The chain employs TRBV18 and TRBJ2-5; no clear D gene. The CDR3 covers 13 residues. V lost 4 bases to trimming and J lost 2 bases, with 8 bases between them. Germline V gives CDR1 KGHSH, CDR2 LQKENI.